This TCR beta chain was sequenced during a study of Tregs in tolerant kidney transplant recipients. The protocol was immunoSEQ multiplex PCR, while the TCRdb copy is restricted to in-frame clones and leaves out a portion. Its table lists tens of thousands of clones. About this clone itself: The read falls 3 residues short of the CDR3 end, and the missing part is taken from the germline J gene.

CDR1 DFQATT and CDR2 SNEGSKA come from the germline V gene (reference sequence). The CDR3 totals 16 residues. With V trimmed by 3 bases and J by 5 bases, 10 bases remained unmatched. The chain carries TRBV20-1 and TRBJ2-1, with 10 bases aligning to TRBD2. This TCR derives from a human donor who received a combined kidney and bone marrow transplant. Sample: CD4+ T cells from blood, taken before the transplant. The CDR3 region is CSASPLAGIINNEQFF. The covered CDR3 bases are TGCAGTGCTAGCCCACTAGCGGGGATTATAAACAATGAG.